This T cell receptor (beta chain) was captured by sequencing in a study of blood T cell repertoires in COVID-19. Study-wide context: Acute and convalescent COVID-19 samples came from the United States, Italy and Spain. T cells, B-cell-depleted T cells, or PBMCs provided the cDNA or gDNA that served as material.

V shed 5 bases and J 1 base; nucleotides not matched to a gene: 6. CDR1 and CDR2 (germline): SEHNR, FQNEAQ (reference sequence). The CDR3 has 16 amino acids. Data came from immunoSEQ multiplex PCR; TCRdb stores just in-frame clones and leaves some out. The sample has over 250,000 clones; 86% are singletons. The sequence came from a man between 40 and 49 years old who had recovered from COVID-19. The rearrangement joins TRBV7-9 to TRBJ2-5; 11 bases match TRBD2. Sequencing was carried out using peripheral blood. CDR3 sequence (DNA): TGTGCCAGCAGCCCTTCGACTAGCGGGGTCCAAGAGACCCAGTACTTC. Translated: CASSPSTSGVQETQYF.